One and the same sample provided the 17 T cell receptor beta chains below, sequenced in a study of blood T cell repertoires in COVID-19. Assay used: immunoSEQ multiplex PCR; TCRdb lists only in-frame clones, some missing. The data hold over 150,000 clones, with approximately 80% observed a single time. The sample taken for sequencing was peripheral blood. These receptors were collected from a woman aged 60-75 years with COVID-19, enrolled during active disease.

V gene TRBV5-1 combines with J gene TRBJ1-2, with 12 bases that match TRBD1. V trimming: 4 bases; J trimming: 4 bases; junction bases outside the gene matches: 8. The CDR3 runs 16 residues. Germline V CDR1 and CDR2: SGHRS, YFSETQ. CDR3 in DNA: TGCGCCAGCAGCGGCACGGGACAGGGGGCGCTCTATGGCTACACCTTC. Residues: CASSGTGQGALYGYTF.

The rearrangement uses TRBV9 and TRBJ1-3; tentatively, D is TRBD1 (5 bases). Per germline, CDR1 SGDLS and CDR2 YYNGEE. This CDR3 has 16 residues. Trimming left V 0 bases short and J 0 bases short, with 10 bases between. The CDR3 reads CASSVGGGDSGNTIYF. CDR3 in DNA: TGTGCCAGCAGCGTAGGAGGAGGGGACTCTGGAAACACCATATATTTT.

The chain has TRBV7-2 and TRBJ1-2; 7 nucleotides align to TRBD1. J gave up 4 bases and V 5 bases, and 7 bases lay outside the gene matches. The CDR3 totals 14 residues. The germline V gene encodes CDR1 SGHTA and CDR2 FQGNSA. The CDR3 protein is CASSPQGGAYGYTF. For the CDR3, the DNA is TGTGCCAGCAGCCCCCAGGGGGGCGCCTATGGCTACACCTTC.

The table lists this clone with a count of one. This chain joins TRBV5-1 and TRBJ1-3; weak D call: TRBD1 (6 bases). Trimming took off 0 bases at V and 4 bases at J, with 11 bases between the two ends. The CDR3 spans 15 residues. Germline CDR1 SGHRS, CDR2 YFSETQ. The CDR3 loop reads CASSLDRAAGNTIYF. CDR3 DNA: TGCGCCAGCAGCTTGGACAGGGCCGCGGGAAACACCATATATTTT.

The chain uses TRBV3-1 (or the pseudogene TRBV3-2) and TRBJ1-2; maybe TRBD1 (6 bases). CDR1 is LGHDT and CDR2 is YNNKEL in the germline V gene (reference sequence). This CDR3 comprises 15 residues. Trimming cost V 2 bases and J 1 base, with 11 bases left between them. The CDR3 DNA follows: TGTGCCAGCAGCCAAAGTGCACAGGGTAACTATGGCTACACCTTC. Protein sequence: CASSQSAQGNYGYTF.

The chain employs TRBV5-5 and TRBJ1-5, with TRBD1 matching 11 bases. Germline V gene data show CDR1 as SGHKS and CDR2 as YYEKEE (reference sequence). V lost 4 bases and J lost 4; bases outside the gene matches: 10. The CDR3 has 17 residues. CDR3 nucleotides: TGTGCCAGCAGCCATCTTCCCGGGACAGGGGGTAATCAGCCCCAGCATTTT. Its protein is CASSHLPGTGGNQPQHF.

The chain employs TRBV14 and TRBJ2-2; TRBD1 matches at 7 bases. The germline gives CDR1 SGHDN, CDR2 FVKESK. This CDR3 has 16 residues. V lost 5 bases to trimming and J lost 4 bases; unmatched junction nucleotides: 10. The CDR3 DNA follows: TGTGCCAGCAGCTGGAGGCCGGACAGGATCACCGGGGAGCTGTTTTTT. Protein sequence: CASSWRPDRITGELFF.

The V call is TRBV11-2, the J call TRBJ1-6; D gene unclear. Germline assignment: CDR1 SGHAT and CDR2 FQNNGV. This CDR3 has 15 amino acids. Trimming stripped 3 bases from V and 7 bases from J, with 13 bases between. The chain's CDR3 is CASSFHEQINSPLHF. For the CDR3, the DNA is TGTGCCAGCAGCTTCCATGAACAAATAAATTCACCCCTCCACTTT.

The chain employs TRBV7-9 and TRBJ2-1; tentative D call: TRBD1 (6 bases). CDR3 length equals 17 residues. The germline V gene has CDR1 SEHNR and CDR2 FQNEAQ (reference sequence). The ends were cut back, 1 base at V and 0 bases at J, with 13 bases in the middle. CDR3 amino acids: CASSLVRGISSYNEQFF. The DNA of the CDR3 is TGTGCCAGCAGCTTAGTCAGGGGAATAAGCTCCTACAATGAGCAGTTCTTC. The full variable domain, rest sourced from reference TRBV7-9 and TRBJ2-1, is DTGVSQNPRHKITKRGQNVTFRCDPISEHNRLYWYRQTLGQGPEFLTYFQNEAQLEKSRLLSDRFSAERPKGSFSTLEIQRTEQGDSAMYLCASSLVRGISSYNEQFFGPGTRLTVL.

This chain uses TRBV11-2 with TRBJ1-1, with no clear D. Germline assignment: CDR1 SGHAT and CDR2 FQNNGV. This CDR3 comprises 14 residues. V lost 3 bases and J 2 bases, leaving 10 bases between the germline ends. In nucleotides, the CDR3 is TGTGCCAGCAGCTTTGTAGGGAGCAACACTGAAGCTTTCTTT. It translates to CASSFVGSNTEAFF.

The chain recombines TRBV5-8 with TRBJ2-6; a possible D gene is TRBD1 (5 bases). V was shortened by 7 bases and J by 0 bases, with 11 bases between the two germline ends. Germline values: CDR1 SGHTS, CDR2 YDEGEE. There are 15 residues in the CDR3. The CDR3 nucleotides read TGTGCCAGCTACAGGTTCGCCTCTGGGGCCAACGTCCTGACTTTC. Residues: CASYRFASGANVLTF.

This clone showed up just a few times. V gene TRBV7-3 combines with J gene TRBJ2-3, with 9 positions matching TRBD2. V was clipped by 5 bases and J by 3 bases; unmatched bases: 15. Germline-derived CDR1 and CDR2 are SGHTA and FQGTGA. This CDR3 is built from 18 residues. CDR3 nucleotides: TGTGCCAGCAGCCCCCAAGGTGTGGCGGGGGGGCCTACAGATACGCAGTATTTT. It encodes CASSPQGVAGGPTDTQYF.

This clone was seen a handful of times. The chain employs TRBV7-9 and TRBJ2-2, with a tentative D call TRBD2 (5 bases). The CDR3 sequence is 15 residues long. Trimming cost V 4 bases and J 1 base, with 10 bases left between them. Germline lookup yields CDR1 SEHNR and CDR2 FQNEAQ (reference sequence). The CDR3 DNA sequence: TGTGCCAGCAGCTCGGACGGACTGAACACCGGGGAGCTGTTTTTT. Amino acid sequence: CASSSDGLNTGELFF.

The chain is built from TRBV6-5 and TRBJ2-7; TRBD1 might be the D (5 bases). Trimming left V 2 bases short and J 4 bases short, with 18 bases between. This CDR3 contains 16 residues. Per germline, CDR1 MNHEY and CDR2 SVGAGI. The DNA of the CDR3 is TGTGCCAGCAGTTACAGACGACCGGTTGGGGCGTACGAGCAGTACGTC. This encodes CASSYRRPVGAYEQYV.

This sequence joins TRBV19 and TRBJ1-1, with D uncertain. Trimming removed 3 bases at V and 9 bases at J, with 14 bases between. The CDR3 sequence is 13 residues long. The V gene's germline CDR1 is LNHDA and CDR2 SQIVND (reference sequence). The CDR3 reads CASSIGLRDKAFF. Here the CDR3 DNA reads TGTGCCAGTAGTATTGGGCTCCGGGATAAAGCTTTCTTT.

J is TRBJ1-2 and V is TRBV5-4, with 7 nucleotides matching TRBD1. Germline lookup yields CDR1 SGHNT and CDR2 YYREEE (reference sequence). After removal of 2 bases from V and 0 bases from J, the junction contained 4 bases not matched to a gene. The CDR3 spans 15 residues. DNA for the CDR3: TGTGCCAGCAGCTTCCGGACAGGACCTAACTATGGCTACACCTTC. It yields the protein CASSFRTGPNYGYTF.

The V gene is TRBV2, the J gene TRBJ2-7; D is possibly TRBD2 (6 bases). The CDR3 consists of 15 residues. V was trimmed by 1 base and J by 1 base, leaving 11 bases between them. The germline CDR1 and CDR2 sequences are SNHLY and FYNNEI. CDR3 residues: CASSEEGGISYEQYF. The CDR3 coding sequence is TGTGCCAGCAGTGAAGAAGGAGGGATTTCCTACGAGCAGTACTTC.